The T cell receptor (beta chain) under discussion was sequenced for a study of identical twins. General observations from the study: Twins shared out-of-frame alpha sequences with excess low generation probability. With abundant cord blood beta clonotypes, insertions were fewer; memory repertoires showed no such pattern. Beta out-of-frame sequences displayed a weaker excess of sharing between twins.

Worth noting for this clonotype: The antigen remains unidentified.

TCRdb independently ran MiXCR on the 5' RACE reads; one entry per CDR3 protein. The table lists approximately 590,000 distinct CDR3 sequences, nearly 10% of them singletons, with roughly 3% in the top ten. This CDR3 is built from 12 residues. V was trimmed by 9 bases and J by 0 bases, leaving 9 bases between them. Germline CDR1 MNHEY, CDR2 SVGEGT. All of the donors were Caucasians in good health. This same sample was also part of a study on yellow fever vaccine responses in identical twins.

The V gene is TRBV6-2 or TRBV6-3, the J gene TRBJ2-7; the D gene is possibly TRBD2 (5 bases). This TCR came from a woman aged 18-30 years in good health. Material for sequencing was PBMCs. The CDR3 DNA sequence: TGTGCCAGTAAGCGGTACTCCTACGAGCAGTACTTC. This translates into CASKRYSYEQYF.